This T cell receptor beta chain was captured by sequencing in a study of T cell responses to AZD1222 COVID-19 vaccine. Findings of the study overall: Baseline seropositivity occurred in only a handful of AZD1222 recipients. In the spike-specific TCR repertoire, nearly half reportedly target unmutated variant regions. There were vaccine-associated CD4 TCRs across spike, dominant at 160-218 and 743-854.

J was trimmed by 0 bases and V by 5 bases; bases with no gene match: 7. Germline-derived CDR1 and CDR2 are SGHAT and FQNNGV. CDR3 length equals 17 residues. Measured with immunoSEQ multiplex PCR; TCRdb has only the in-frame clones, and not every one. The sample contains about 130,000 clones, 92% of which appear only once. A word on this clone: The antigen remains undetermined.

The sample in question was peripheral blood, obtained on day 0 of AZD1222 vaccination. The TCR originated in an adult in good health. The V and J genes are TRBV11-2 and TRBJ1-4, with 9 positions matching TRBD1. Here the CDR3 DNA reads TGTGCCAGCAGCGGAAACAGGGGGCCCACAACTAATGAAAAACTGTTTTTT. Protein product: CASSGNRGPTTNEKLFF.